The 7 T cell receptor beta chains below all came from one sample that was sequenced in a study of T cell responses to AZD1222 COVID-19 vaccine. TCRdb's copy holds only in-frame clones and misses some; the assay was immunoSEQ multiplex PCR. The sample shows more than 85,000 clones, more than 75% of them seen only once. The sample in question was peripheral blood, obtained on day 0 of AZD1222 vaccination. The receptors stem from an adult in good health.

This chain links TRBV12-3 or TRBV12-4 with TRBJ1-2, with a weak D call TRBD1 (5 bases). The CDR3 extends over 12 amino acids. V lost 5 bases and J lost 5, with 9 bases in between. CDR3 DNA: TGTGCCAGCAGTCCGGGACTGTATGGCTACACCTTC. This sequence encodes CASSPGLYGYTF.

The V and J genes are TRBV7-9 and TRBJ1-2; tentatively, D is TRBD1 (6 bases). The V end lost 5 bases, the J end lost 4 bases, and 11 bases lay between the germline ends. CDR1 is SEHNR and CDR2 is FQNEAQ in the germline V gene (reference sequence). The CDR3 spans 13 residues. The CDR3 nucleotides read TGTGCCAGCAGCGATAGGACAGTCTATGGCTACACCTTC. Residues: CASSDRTVYGYTF.

The chain couples TRBV27 to TRBJ1-1; 7 nucleotides align to TRBD1. The length of the CDR3 is 17 residues. Germline V CDR1 and CDR2: MNHEY, SMNVEV (reference sequence). The J segment lost 0 bases and the V segment lost 5 bases, leaving 12 bases of the junction unmatched. The CDR3 nucleotides are TGTGCCAGCAGTCCAATAAACAGGGGACCTATGAACACTGAAGCTTTCTTT. Translated, it gives CASSPINRGPMNTEAFF.

This clone appeared a single time. The rearrangement uses TRBV9 and TRBJ2-3, with 8 positions matching TRBD2. After removal of 4 bases from V and 1 base from J, the junction contained 5 bases not matched to a gene. The CDR3 extends over 15 amino acids. CDR1 and CDR2 from the germline V gene are SGDLS and YYNGEE. The CDR3 coding sequence is TGTGCCAGCAGCCTTCAGACTAGCGGCACAGATACGCAGTATTTT. It codes for CASSLQTSGTDTQYF.

The chain couples TRBV5-1 to TRBJ1-1; 8 bases are shared with TRBD1. Germline values: CDR1 SGHRS, CDR2 YFSETQ. The V and J ends lost 4 bases and 7 bases, in that order; junction bases with no gene match: 6. CDR3 length: 13 residues. The CDR3 DNA is TGCGCCAGCAGCGGGGGACAGGCCTTTGAAGCTTTCTTT. Encoded protein: CASSGGQAFEAFF.

The chain recombines TRBV11-2 with TRBJ1-1; D unresolved. V gave up 3 bases and J gave up 4 bases, with 12 bases separating them. The CDR3 has 14 residues. The germline gives CDR1 SGHAT, CDR2 FQNNGV. CDR3 nucleotides: TGTGCCAGCAGCTTGAGAATGGTGGGCACTGAAGCTTTCTTT. Translating it yields CASSLRMVGTEAFF.

The chain is built from TRBV27 and TRBJ2-5; TRBD2 agrees at 11 bases. Germline values: CDR1 MNHEY, CDR2 SMNVEV (reference sequence). With 10 bases clipped from V and 5 bases from J, the junction kept 9 bases outside the gene matches. This CDR3 region has 14 residues. The CDR3 sequence: CATRLAGLGETQYF. The CDR3 bases are TGTGCCACCCGACTAGCGGGGCTGGGGGAGACCCAGTACTTC.